This TCR beta chain stems from a study of blood T cells in healthy people across ages. The study's findings and limits: Donors of long life had a larger count of naive CD4+ cells and greater diversity than aged donors. Estimates of diversity drawn from one million T cells were considered underestimates.

In its sample, this clonotype was seen a few times. The antigen is unknown. The CDR3 consists of 14 residues. V was pared by 5 bases and J by 1 base, with 5 bases of the junction left unmatched. Germline assignment: CDR1 MNHEY and CDR2 SVGAGI. Sample-barcoded 5' priming and a J-beta primer mix drove a second PCR of about 7 to 11 cycles. Each cDNA molecule was tagged by a template-switch adaptor with 12 random nucleotides. From the 5' RACE reads, TCRdb called clonotypes with MiXCR, one entry per CDR3 protein. The repertoire has 700,000 or so distinct CDR3 sequences, over 20% of them found once; the top ten carry around 21%.

The rearrangement uses TRBV6-5 and TRBJ2-7; 7 bases align to TRBD1. This clonotype was obtained from a man between 65 and 85 years old in good health. The material sequenced was blood. The CDR3 loop reads CASSRDSQSYEQYF. The CDR3 DNA follows: TGTGCCAGCAGTCGGGACAGCCAATCCTACGAGCAGTACTTC.